The next 14 T cell receptor beta chains were all read from a single sample in a study of breast tumors, draining lymph nodes, adjacent tissues. TCRdb analysed the multiplex PCR reads with MiXCR anew, one entry per CDR3 protein. The data hold about 21,000 distinct CDR3 sequences, with 50% observed a single time. The sequenced material came from breast tumor tissue. The receptors stem from a female donor with breast cancer. Some clones in this sample may be carry-over from other donors' samples.

The table lists this clonotype with a count of one. This CDR3 reads CASSLSGVAYTDTQYF. The DNA for the CDR3 is TGTGCCAGCAGCTTAAGCGGGGTGGCTTACACTGATACGCAGTATTTT. V is TRBV11-3 and J is TRBJ2-3; TRBD2 aligns across 7 bases. CDR1 is SGHNT, CDR2 YENEEA, per germline. The CDR3 is made up of 16 amino acids. J was trimmed by 6 bases and V by 2 bases; bases with no gene match: 11.

This sequence joins TRBV20-1 and TRBJ2-7, with D possibly TRBD2 on 6 matching bases. Germline lookup yields CDR1 DFQATT and CDR2 SNEGSKA (reference sequence). Trimming removed 1 base at V and 4 bases at J, with 17 bases between. There are 15 residues in the CDR3. CDR3 nucleotides: TGCAGTGCTAGAGGTGACACGGGAGAGGGGTACGAGCAGTACTTC. It is translated as CSARGDTGEGYEQYF.

The genes are TRBV7-9 and TRBJ1-5; TRBD1 is a possible D gene (5 bases). V gave up 1 base and J gave up 2 bases, with 12 bases separating them. The CDR3 contains 16 residues. From germline, CDR1 is SEHNR and CDR2 FQNEAQ (reference sequence). The CDR3 bases are TGTGCCAGCAGCTTAGACGGGGCTGTGGGCAATCAGCCCCAGCATTTT. Protein product: CASSLDGAVGNQPQHF.

This clonotype was detected many times. The J gene is TRBJ1-5, the V gene TRBV6-2 or TRBV6-3; 8 bases line up with TRBD1. Germline V gives CDR1 MNHEY, CDR2 SVGEGT. CDR3 length: 15 amino acids. V gave up 7 bases and J gave up 7 bases; unmatched junction bases: 12. The CDR3 here is CASTMTGQGGQPQHF. The CDR3 DNA sequence: TGTGCCAGCACTATGACAGGACAGGGTGGACAGCCCCAGCATTTT.

As for this clonotype: A read error may be the cause here, since a much bigger clone is one base away. The chain combines TRBV12-5 with TRBJ2-1; tentatively, D is TRBD2 (5 bases). The CDR3 runs to 17 residues. The V gene's germline CDR1 is LGHNT and CDR2 FRNRAP. The CDR3 region has the DNA TGTGCTAGTGGTTTCCCCCGGGGTTTAAGCTCCCACAATGAGCAGTTCTTC. Translating gives CASGFPRGLSSHNEQFF.

In its sample, this clonotype was seen many times. This chain uses TRBV11-1 with TRBJ1-1; D unclear. The germline V gene has CDR1 SGHAT and CDR2 FQDESV (reference sequence). The length of the CDR3 is 14 residues. V was trimmed by 3 bases and J by 1 base, leaving 9 bases between them. CDR3 loop: CASSLRHSNTEAFF. In DNA, the CDR3 is TGTGCCAGCAGCTTGAGACACTCGAACACTGAAGCTTTCTTT.

The chain has TRBV6-5 and TRBJ2-1; 13 positions agree with TRBD2. Trimming cost V 4 bases and J 9 bases; bases outside gene matches: 9. The CDR3 is 16 amino acids. From germline, CDR1 is MNHEY and CDR2 SVGAGI. The CDR3 reads CASSSRGLAGPTEQFF. The CDR3 bases are TGTGCCAGCAGTTCCAGGGGACTAGCGGGACCCACTGAGCAGTTCTTC.

This clonotype is a singleton in its sample. The V call is TRBV15, the J call TRBJ2-1, with 7 bases lining up with TRBD2. V trimming: 4 bases; J trimming: 10 bases; junction bases outside the gene matches: 10. Germline lookup yields CDR1 LNHNV and CDR2 YYDKDF (reference sequence). The CDR3 contains 14 residues. As DNA, the CDR3 is TGTGCCACCAGCATCTTGGGGGGGACTGAAGAGCAGTTCTTC. Translated: CATSILGGTEEQFF.

The chain couples TRBV4-3 to TRBJ2-3, with 11 bases lining up with TRBD2. Trimming at V came to 1 base and at J to 6 bases, leaving 0 bases not matched to a gene. The CDR3 loop spans 14 amino acids. CDR1 is LGHNA, CDR2 YSLEER, per germline. The CDR3 sequence: CASSQGTSGDTQYF. The CDR3 nucleotides are TGCGCCAGCAGCCAAGGGACTAGCGGGGATACGCAGTATTTT.

This clonotype was observed once. One end of the junction is discordant with germline, which a read error may explain. V usage is TRBV30 and J usage is TRBJ2-1; 8 bases are shared with TRBD1. The CDR3 spans 15 residues. Germline V lookup: CDR1 GTSNPN, CDR2 SVGIG (reference sequence). Here the CDR3 DNA reads TGTGCCTGGAGTGTACGGGGACAGGACCACAATGAGCAGCTCTTC. The encoded protein is CAWSVRGQDHNEQLF.

This clonotype was recorded only once. The chain uses TRBV10-2 and TRBJ2-1; 9 bases line up with TRBD2. Germline loops: CDR1 WSHSY, CDR2 SAAADI. The CDR3 has 15 residues. V was pared by 4 bases and J by 7 bases, with 8 bases of the junction left unmatched. The CDR3 region is CASSGSGLADNEQFF. Written as DNA, the CDR3 is TGCGCCAGCAGTGGGTCGGGACTAGCCGATAATGAGCAGTTCTTC.

The chain uses TRBV12-5 and TRBJ2-2; D remains ambiguous. CDR3 length: 14 residues. In germline, CDR1 is LGHNT, CDR2 FRNRAP. The CDR3 DNA is TGTGCCGCTGGCAGAGGTTCGAACACCGGGGAGCTGTTTTTT. This translates into CAAGRGSNTGELFF. Supplemented by reference TRBV12-5 and TRBJ2-2, the full variable domain reads DARVTQTPRHKVTEMGQEVTMRCQPILGHNTVFWYRQTMMQGLELLAYFRNRAPLDDSGMPKDRFSAEMPDATLATLKIQPSEPRDSAVYFCAAGRGSNTGELFFGEGSRLTVL.

The DNA for the CDR3 is TGTGCCAACGGCCCGGGGGGCGGAACCAAAGAGACCCAGTACTTC. Protein: CANGPGGGTKETQYF. The V gene is TRBV7-9, the J gene TRBJ2-5; possible D gene TRBD2, 7 bases. CDR3 size: 15 residues. Germline lookup yields CDR1 SEHNR and CDR2 FQNEAQ (reference sequence). Trimming took off 10 bases at V and 3 bases at J, with 21 bases between the two ends.

This clonotype was observed at least ten times. The rearrangement links TRBV5-8 to TRBJ1-5; D is ambiguous. The CDR3 covers 16 residues. Between the trimmed V and J ends, which lost 2 bases and 1 base, there was a span of 13 bases. CDR1 and CDR2 (germline): SGHTS, YDEGEE. The CDR3 reads CASSFGPSGSNQPQHF. CDR3 DNA sequence: TGTGCCAGCAGCTTCGGGCCGTCGGGAAGCAATCAGCCCCAGCATTTT.